This entry is about one T cell receptor (beta chain). This CDR3 region has 14 residues. V lost 5 bases to trimming and J lost 4 bases, with 9 bases between them. Germline V gene data show CDR1 as SGHTA and CDR2 as FQGNSA. Per the original methods: Amplification from reference gene primers served as the basis for estimated nucleated cell counts. The protocol was immunoSEQ multiplex PCR, while the TCRdb copy is restricted to in-frame clones and leaves out a portion. That table supplies the V and J calls and clone size; D and trimming were determined from the DNA. The table shows about 250,000 clones, with about 83% occurring only once. This sample stems from a study of blood T cell repertoires in COVID-19. Study in general: Samples representing acute and convalescent COVID-19 were sourced from the United States, Italy and Spain. PBMCs, B-cell-depleted T cells, or T cells provided the cDNA or gDNA that made up the material.

This receptor was identified in a woman aged 40 to 49 who had recovered from COVID-19. The rearrangement joins TRBV7-2 to TRBJ1-6; the D gene is possibly TRBD1 (6 bases). The sequencing sample was made of peripheral blood. This chain's CDR3 is CASSETGYNSPLHF. In DNA, the CDR3 is TGTGCCAGCAGCGAGACAGGATATAATTCACCCCTCCACTTT.